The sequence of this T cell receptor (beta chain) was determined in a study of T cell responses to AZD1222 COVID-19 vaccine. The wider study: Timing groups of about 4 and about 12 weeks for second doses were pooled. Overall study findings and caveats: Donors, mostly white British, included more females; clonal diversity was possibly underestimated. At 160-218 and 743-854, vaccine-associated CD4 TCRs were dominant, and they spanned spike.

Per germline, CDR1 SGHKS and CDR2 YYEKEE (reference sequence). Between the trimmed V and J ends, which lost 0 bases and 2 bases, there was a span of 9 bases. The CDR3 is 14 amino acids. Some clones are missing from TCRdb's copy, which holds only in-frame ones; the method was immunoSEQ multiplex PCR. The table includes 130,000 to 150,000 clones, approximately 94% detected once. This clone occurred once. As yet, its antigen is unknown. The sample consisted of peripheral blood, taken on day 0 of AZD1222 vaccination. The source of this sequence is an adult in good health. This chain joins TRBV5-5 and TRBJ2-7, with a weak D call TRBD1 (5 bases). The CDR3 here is CASSLVQGTYEQYF. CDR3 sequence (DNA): TGTGCCAGCAGCTTGGTCCAGGGAACCTACGAGCAGTACTTC. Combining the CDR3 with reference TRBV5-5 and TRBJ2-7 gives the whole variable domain DAGVTQSPTHLIKTRGQQVTLRCSPISGHKSVSWYQQVLGQGPQFIFQYYEKEERGRGNFPDRFSARQFPNYSSELNVNALLLGDSALYLCASSLVQGTYEQYFGPGTRLTVT.